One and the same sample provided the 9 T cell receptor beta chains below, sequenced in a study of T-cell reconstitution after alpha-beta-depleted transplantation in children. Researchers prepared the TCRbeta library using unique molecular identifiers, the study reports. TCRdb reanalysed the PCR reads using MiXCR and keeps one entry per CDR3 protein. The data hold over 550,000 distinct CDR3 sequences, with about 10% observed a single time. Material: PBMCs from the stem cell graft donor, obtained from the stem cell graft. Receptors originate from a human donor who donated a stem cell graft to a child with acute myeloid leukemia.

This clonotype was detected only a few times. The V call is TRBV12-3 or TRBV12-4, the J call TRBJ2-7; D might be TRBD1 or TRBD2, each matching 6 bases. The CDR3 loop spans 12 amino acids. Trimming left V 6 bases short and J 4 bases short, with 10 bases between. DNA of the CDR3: TGTGCCAGCAGCGGGGGCAGGTACGAGCAGTACTTC. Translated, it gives CASSGGRYEQYF.

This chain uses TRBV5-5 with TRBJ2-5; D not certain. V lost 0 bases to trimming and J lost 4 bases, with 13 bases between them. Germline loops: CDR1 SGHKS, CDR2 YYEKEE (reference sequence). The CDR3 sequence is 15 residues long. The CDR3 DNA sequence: TGTGCCAGCAGCTTGGATCGCTTCATGGTAGAGACCCAGTACTTC. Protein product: CASSLDRFMVETQYF.

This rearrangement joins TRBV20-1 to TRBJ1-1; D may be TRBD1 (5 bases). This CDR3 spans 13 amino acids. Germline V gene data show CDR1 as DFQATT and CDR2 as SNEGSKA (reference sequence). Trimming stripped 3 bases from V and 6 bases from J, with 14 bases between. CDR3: CSARGRLDPEAFF. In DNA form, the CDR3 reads TGCAGTGCTAGGGGACGGCTAGACCCTGAAGCTTTCTTT.

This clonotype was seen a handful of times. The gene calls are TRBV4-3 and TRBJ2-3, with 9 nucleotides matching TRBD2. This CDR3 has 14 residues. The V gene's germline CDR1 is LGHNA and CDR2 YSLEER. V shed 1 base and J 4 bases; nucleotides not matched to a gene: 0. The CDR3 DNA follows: TGCGCCAGCAGCCAAGGCGGGAGGGCAGATACGCAGTATTTT. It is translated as CASSQGGRADTQYF.

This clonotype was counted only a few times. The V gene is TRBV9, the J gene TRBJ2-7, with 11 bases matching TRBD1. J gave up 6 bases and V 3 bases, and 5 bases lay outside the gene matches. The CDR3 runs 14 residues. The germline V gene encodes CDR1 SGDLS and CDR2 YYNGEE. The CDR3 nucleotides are TGTGCCAGCAGCGCTTCCGGGACAGGGGGCGAGCAGTACTTC. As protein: CASSASGTGGEQYF.

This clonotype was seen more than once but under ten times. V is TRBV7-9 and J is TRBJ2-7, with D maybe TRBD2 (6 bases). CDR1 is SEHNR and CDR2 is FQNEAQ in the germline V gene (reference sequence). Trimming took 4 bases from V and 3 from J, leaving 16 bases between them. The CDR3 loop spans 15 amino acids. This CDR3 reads CASSSQEGNLYEQYF. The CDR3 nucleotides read TGTGCCAGCAGCTCACAGGAGGGGAACCTCTACGAGCAGTACTTC.

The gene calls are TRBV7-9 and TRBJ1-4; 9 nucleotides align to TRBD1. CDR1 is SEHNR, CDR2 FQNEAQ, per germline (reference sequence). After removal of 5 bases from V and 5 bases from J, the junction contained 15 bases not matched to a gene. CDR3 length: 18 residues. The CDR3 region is CASSATPGQGPINEKLFF. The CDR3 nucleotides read TGTGCCAGCAGCGCAACACCGGGACAGGGCCCTATCAATGAAAAACTGTTTTTT.

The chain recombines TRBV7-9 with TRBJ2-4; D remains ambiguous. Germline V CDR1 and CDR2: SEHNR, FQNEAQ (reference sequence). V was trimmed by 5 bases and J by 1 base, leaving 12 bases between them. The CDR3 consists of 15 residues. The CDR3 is CASSTRLGAKNIQYF. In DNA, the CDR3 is TGTGCCAGCAGCACTCGCTTGGGGGCCAAAAACATTCAGTACTTC.

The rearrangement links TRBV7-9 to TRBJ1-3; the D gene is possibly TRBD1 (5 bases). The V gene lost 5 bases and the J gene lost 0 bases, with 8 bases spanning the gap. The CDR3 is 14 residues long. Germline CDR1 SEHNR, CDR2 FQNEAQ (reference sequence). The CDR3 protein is CASSPGPSGNTIYF. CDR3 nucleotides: TGTGCCAGCAGCCCAGGGCCCTCTGGAAACACCATATATTTT.